These 13 T cell receptor beta chains share one sample of origin, sequenced in a study of control samples from healthy donors and cancer patients. Sequenced by immunoSEQ multiplex PCR; TCRdb stores in-frame clones only, minus some. The repertoire holds under 200,000 clones, with approximately 94% as singletons. Input material: PBMCs. Every receptor here comes from a man aged 55-75 years with colorectal cancer.

The genes are TRBV7-9 and TRBJ2-2; D remains unclear. Trimming pared 3 bases from V and 4 bases from J, leaving 6 bases between. This CDR3 is built from 13 residues. CDR1 is SEHNR and CDR2 is FQNEAQ in the germline V gene (reference sequence). The CDR3, as DNA: TGTGCCAGCAGCTTTGCCGCCACCGGGGAGCTGTTTTTT. This encodes CASSFAATGELFF. The full variable domain, completed using reference TRBV7-9 and TRBJ2-2, is DTGVSQNPRHKITKRGQNVTFRCDPISEHNRLYWYRQTLGQGPEFLTYFQNEAQLEKSRLLSDRFSAERPKGSFSTLEIQRTEQGDSAMYLCASSFAATGELFFGEGSRLTVL.

This clone was observed a single time. This sequence joins TRBV6-1 and TRBJ2-7; D possibly corresponds to TRBD1 (6 bases). Trimming pared 2 bases from V and 7 bases from J, leaving 9 bases between. The CDR3 contains 12 residues. Germline V gene data show CDR1 as MNHNS and CDR2 as SASEGT. The CDR3 sequence: CASSERRGEQYF. CDR3 in DNA: TGTGCCAGCAGTGAAAGAAGGGGGGAGCAGTACTTC.

The chain uses TRBV30 and TRBJ2-5; tentative D call: TRBD2 (6 bases). The CDR3 runs 13 residues. The germline CDR1 and CDR2 sequences are GTSNPN and SVGIG (reference sequence). Trimming removed 3 bases from V and 5 bases from J, with 13 bases in between. The CDR3: CAWRTASAETQYF. The CDR3 DNA reads as TGTGCCTGGAGAACGGCTAGCGCGGAGACCCAGTACTTC.

The chain couples TRBV6-5 to TRBJ2-7; 10 bases are shared with TRBD1. J gave up 2 bases and V 6 bases, and 4 bases lay outside the gene matches. The V gene's germline CDR1 is MNHEY and CDR2 SVGAGI. The CDR3 spans 14 residues. CDR3 loop: CASREGTGAYEQYF. The CDR3 DNA sequence: TGTGCCAGCAGGGAGGGGACAGGGGCCTACGAGCAGTACTTC.

V is TRBV11-3 and J is TRBJ2-1, with 10 positions matching TRBD2. Germline assignment: CDR1 SGHNT and CDR2 YENEEA. J gave up 5 bases and V 1 base, and 2 bases lay outside the gene matches. This CDR3 contains 15 residues. CDR3 nucleotide sequence: TGTGCCAGCAGCTTAGGGACTAGCGGTCACAATGAGCAGTTCTTC. This sequence encodes CASSLGTSGHNEQFF.

This chain connects TRBV27 to TRBJ1-2, with D possibly matching TRBD1 (6 bases). The germline gives CDR1 MNHEY, CDR2 SMNVEV (reference sequence). Trimming took 5 bases from V and 1 from J, leaving 14 bases between them. This CDR3 is 15 amino acids long. CDR3 protein: CASSHRVPLNYGYTF. CDR3 coding DNA: TGTGCCAGCAGTCACAGGGTTCCGCTTAACTATGGCTACACCTTC.

This clone was observed a handful of times. The chain combines TRBV27 with TRBJ2-5; 8 bases align to TRBD1. Unmatched junction bases numbered 2, after V lost 0 bases and J lost 2 bases. The CDR3 runs 15 residues. Germline CDR1 and CDR2: MNHEY and SMNVEV (reference sequence). The CDR3: CASSLSRTGQETQYF. Written as DNA, the CDR3 is TGTGCCAGCAGTTTATCAAGGACAGGGCAAGAGACCCAGTACTTC.

The gene calls are TRBV19 and TRBJ2-3; D remains ambiguous. V lost 1 base and J lost 3, with 8 bases in between. The CDR3 extends over 14 amino acids. The germline CDR1 and CDR2 sequences are LNHDA and SQIVND (reference sequence). CDR3 coding DNA: TGTGCCAGTAGTATAGGGGCGAAAACAGATACGCAGTATTTT. Translating it yields CASSIGAKTDTQYF.

The chain has TRBV5-1 and TRBJ2-2; TRBD2 matches at 9 bases. Trimming cost V 4 bases and J 3 bases; bases outside gene matches: 7. This CDR3 is 16 amino acids long. Germline CDR1 and CDR2: SGHRS and YFSETQ. The CDR3 coding sequence is TGCGCCAGCAGCCCGGCGGGGGGGTACGACACCGGGGAGCTGTTTTTT. Its protein product is CASSPAGGYDTGELFF.

The chain carries TRBV30 and TRBJ1-3; 8 nucleotides match TRBD1. With V trimmed by 2 bases and J by 4 bases, 4 bases remained unmatched. The CDR3 has 14 amino acids. Germline assignment: CDR1 GTSNPN and CDR2 SVGIG (reference sequence). The CDR3 sequence is CAWSPGQEGNTIYF. The CDR3, as DNA: TGTGCCTGGAGTCCGGGACAGGAAGGAAACACCATATATTTT.

The chain is built from TRBV7-2 and TRBJ2-5, with TRBD2 matching over 7 bases. Losses at the gene ends were 8 bases for V and 4 bases for J; bases not matched to a gene: 7. This CDR3 has 13 residues. Looked up from germline, CDR1 is SGHTA and CDR2 is FQGNSA. CDR3 nucleotides: TGTGCCAGCGGGGGGGGGAGTGGAGAGACCCAGTACTTC. The encoded protein is CASGGGSGETQYF.

This clone was seen only once. The V and J genes are TRBV5-6 and TRBJ2-5, with 7 bases identical to TRBD1. Trimming cost V 1 base and J 7 bases; bases outside gene matches: 7. The germline V gene has CDR1 SGHDT and CDR2 YYEEEE. The CDR3 length is 14 residues. The CDR3 sequence: CASSLRQGIRTQYF. The CDR3 bases are TGTGCCAGCAGCTTGCGACAGGGAATTCGGACCCAGTACTTC. Looking up the rest from reference TRBV5-6 and TRBJ2-5 gives the full variable domain: DAGVTQSPTHLIKTRGQQVTLRCSPKSGHDTVSWYQQALGQGPQFIFQYYEEEERQRGNFPDRFSGHQFPNYSSELNVNALLLGDSALYLCASSLRQGIRTQYFGPGTRLLVL.

The rearrangement uses TRBV7-2 and TRBJ1-5, with D maybe TRBD1 (6 bases). CDR3 length equals 14 residues. Germline values: CDR1 SGHTA, CDR2 FQGNSA. V lost 2 bases to trimming and J lost 7 bases, with 12 bases between them. CDR3 coding DNA: TGTGCCAGCAGCTTAACGGCAGGGGACCAGCCCCAGCATTTT. It yields the protein CASSLTAGDQPQHF.